This passage covers 8 T cell receptor beta chains from one sample sequenced in a study of identifying expanded T cells in peripheral blood. This table comes from immunoSEQ multiplex PCR, and its TCRdb copy is limited to in-frame clones, with some not included. The sample consists of about 91,000 clones, more than 70% of them appearing once. Sequences were obtained from blood. These receptors were obtained from a person between 18 and 75 years old in good health.

The chain links TRBV13 to TRBJ2-7; 7 nucleotides agree with TRBD1. Per germline, CDR1 PRHDT and CDR2 FYEKMQ (reference sequence). The V gene end was trimmed by 4 bases and the J gene end by 5 bases; junction bases not matched to a gene: 2. The CDR3 spans 12 residues. The CDR3 DNA reads as TGTGCCAGCAGCTATGACAGGGACGAGCAGTACTTC. It translates to CASSYDRDEQYF. Full variable domain (rest looked up from reference TRBV13 and TRBJ2-7): AAGVIQSPRHLIKEKRETATLKCYPIPRHDTVYWYQQGPGQDPQFLISFYEKMQSDKGSIPDRFSAQQFSDYHSELNMSSLELGDSALYFCASSYDRDEQYFGPGTRLTVT.

The genes are TRBV29-1 and TRBJ1-3; 7 positions agree with TRBD1. This CDR3 comprises 14 residues. The J segment lost 1 base and the V segment lost 4 bases, leaving 4 bases of the junction unmatched. Per the germline V gene, CDR1 is SQVTM and CDR2 is ANQGSEA. As DNA, the CDR3 is TGCAGCGTTGGTTTGGGACAGTCTGGAAACACCATATATTTT. Encoded protein: CSVGLGQSGNTIYF.

The chain links TRBV9 to TRBJ2-5; the D gene is possibly TRBD2 (6 bases). The CDR3 loop spans 15 amino acids. CDR1 and CDR2 from the germline V gene are SGDLS and YYNGEE. V lost 4 bases and J 4 bases, leaving 17 bases between the germline ends. The CDR3 bases are TGTGCCAGCAGCTCCCAGCGGCAGGGAGGAGAGACCCAGTACTTC. This codes for CASSSQRQGGETQYF.

The gene calls are TRBV18 and TRBJ2-1, with D unresolved. V was trimmed by 0 bases and J by 13 bases, leaving 16 bases between them. Germline CDR1 reads KGHSH; CDR2 reads LQKENI. The CDR3 is 14 residues long. CDR3 sequence reads: CASSPPVGRPNQFF. In DNA, the CDR3 is TGTGCCAGCTCACCACCCGTAGGACGCCCAAATCAGTTCTTC. The whole variable domain, remainder taken from reference TRBV18 and TRBJ2-1, is NAGVMQNPRHLVRRRGQEARLRCSPMKGHSHVYWYRQLPEEGLKFMVYLQKENIIDESGMPKERFSAEFPKEGPSILRIQQVVRGDSAAYFCASSPPVGRPNQFFGPGTRLTVL.

The chain combines TRBV18 with TRBJ1-5; 8 bases are shared with TRBD1. CDR1 and CDR2 from the germline V gene are KGHSH and LQKENI. V lost 5 bases to trimming and J lost 2 bases; unmatched junction nucleotides: 8. CDR3 length equals 16 residues. DNA of the CDR3: TGTGCCAGCTCAGCAACTCAGGGGGCGGGCAATCAGCCCCAGCATTTT. Residues: CASSATQGAGNQPQHF.

The J gene is TRBJ2-1, the V gene TRBV7-9; a possible D gene is TRBD2 (6 bases). This CDR3 has 16 residues. Germline V CDR1 and CDR2: SEHNR, FQNEAQ (reference sequence). V gave up 5 bases and J gave up 7 bases, with 21 bases separating them. The CDR3 DNA follows: TGTGCCAGCAGCCCCAGAGGGGCGGGACTCGCAAATGAGCAGTTCTTC. Residues: CASSPRGAGLANEQFF. The variable domain in full, completed from reference TRBV7-9 and TRBJ2-1, reads DTGVSQNPRHKITKRGQNVTFRCDPISEHNRLYWYRQTLGQGPEFLTYFQNEAQLEKSRLLSDRFSAERPKGSFSTLEIQRTEQGDSAMYLCASSPRGAGLANEQFFGPGTRLTVL.

The rearrangement uses TRBV29-1 and TRBJ2-7; no firm D call. This CDR3 comprises 12 residues. Trimming cost V 5 bases and J 0 bases, with 8 bases left between them. Germline V gives CDR1 SQVTM, CDR2 ANQGSEA. The CDR3 protein is CSVTSSSYEQYF. DNA of the CDR3: TGCAGCGTTACATCCTCCTCCTACGAGCAGTACTTC.

The J gene is TRBJ2-2, the V gene TRBV2, with D possibly matching TRBD1 (5 bases). Deletions cut 7 bases from V and 2 bases from J, with 11 bases between. Germline V gives CDR1 SNHLY, CDR2 FYNNEI. The CDR3 contains 14 residues. The CDR3: CASKETDNTGELFF. In DNA, the CDR3 is TGTGCCAGCAAAGAGACAGACAACACCGGGGAGCTGTTTTTT.